These 4 T cell receptor beta chains originate from one sample sequenced in a study of blood T cell repertoires in COVID-19. The data were produced by immunoSEQ multiplex PCR, yet TCRdb's version contains in-frame clones alone and is incomplete. This repertoire shows 43,000 or so clones, over 75% found once; its top ten account for around a quarter. What was sequenced was peripheral blood. These receptors were taken from a woman aged 55-70 years with acute or convalescent COVID-19.

J is TRBJ2-7 and V is TRBV5-5, with D uncertain. This CDR3 is 11 amino acids long. With 4 bases removed from V and 1 base from J, the gap between germline ends came to 3 bases. Germline V lookup: CDR1 SGHKS, CDR2 YYEKEE (reference sequence). CDR3 loop: CASSRSYEQYF. CDR3 DNA: TGTGCCAGCAGCCGTTCCTACGAGCAGTACTTC.

The chain carries TRBV4-1 and TRBJ1-1, with no clear D. The CDR3 runs 17 residues. Germline lookup yields CDR1 MGHRA and CDR2 YSYEKL. V dropped 4 bases and J dropped 1 base, with 19 bases sitting between them. CDR3 sequence (DNA): TGCGCCAGCAGCCCGTTAAGCGTGGGTCCGGGGAACACTGAAGCTTTCTTT. Its protein product is CASSPLSVGPGNTEAFF.

V and J are TRBV7-9 and TRBJ1-5; the D is unclear. Trimming took off 2 bases at V and 8 bases at J, with 13 bases between the two ends. The CDR3 length is 14 residues. Germline assignment: CDR1 SEHNR and CDR2 FQNEAQ (reference sequence). DNA of the CDR3: TGTGCCAGCAGCTTATCTTGGGAGGAGGAGCCCCAGCATTTT. Encoded protein: CASSLSWEEEPQHF. Drawing the rest from reference TRBV7-9 and TRBJ1-5, the complete variable domain is DTGVSQNPRHKITKRGQNVTFRCDPISEHNRLYWYRQTLGQGPEFLTYFQNEAQLEKSRLLSDRFSAERPKGSFSTLEIQRTEQGDSAMYLCASSLSWEEEPQHFGDGTRLSIL.

This clone turned up a few times. The chain joins TRBV6-1 to TRBJ2-7, with D perhaps matching TRBD2 (5 bases). Trimming took off 1 base at V and 0 bases at J, with 7 bases between the two ends. Looked up from germline, CDR1 is MNHNS and CDR2 is SASEGT. CDR3 size: 14 residues. The CDR3 here is CASSEEEVSYEQYF. The CDR3 nucleotides read TGTGCCAGCAGTGAAGAGGAGGTCTCCTACGAGCAGTACTTC.